This T cell receptor beta chain is drawn from a study of tumor and adjacent non-tumor tissue in lung cancer. Study summary: Stage I to III disease affected about nine men and 5 women aged 31 to 76.

RNA was extracted from bulk tissue without any cell sorting. Distant lung tissue was collected more than 3 cm away from the tumor edge. As to this clonotype: Being one base from a much bigger clone, this may be a read error.

TCRbeta libraries were built with three rounds of nested PCR, modified from ARM-PCR. TCRdb reprocessed the multiplex PCR reads with MiXCR, giving one entry per CDR3 protein. The sample holds some 100,000 distinct CDR3 sequences; 80% are singletons and the top ten take roughly 29%. CDR1 and CDR2 (germline): MDHEN, SYDVKM. This CDR3 is 13 amino acids long. The receptor was derived from a man aged 55 to 70 with small cell lung cancer. Sequenced input: distant non-tumor lung tissue. The chain recombines TRBV28 with TRBJ2-6, with a weak D call TRBD1 (5 bases). The chain's CDR3 is CASRLGGANVLNF. The DNA of the CDR3 is TGTGCCAGCAGGCTGGGTGGGGCCAACGTCCTGAATTTC.